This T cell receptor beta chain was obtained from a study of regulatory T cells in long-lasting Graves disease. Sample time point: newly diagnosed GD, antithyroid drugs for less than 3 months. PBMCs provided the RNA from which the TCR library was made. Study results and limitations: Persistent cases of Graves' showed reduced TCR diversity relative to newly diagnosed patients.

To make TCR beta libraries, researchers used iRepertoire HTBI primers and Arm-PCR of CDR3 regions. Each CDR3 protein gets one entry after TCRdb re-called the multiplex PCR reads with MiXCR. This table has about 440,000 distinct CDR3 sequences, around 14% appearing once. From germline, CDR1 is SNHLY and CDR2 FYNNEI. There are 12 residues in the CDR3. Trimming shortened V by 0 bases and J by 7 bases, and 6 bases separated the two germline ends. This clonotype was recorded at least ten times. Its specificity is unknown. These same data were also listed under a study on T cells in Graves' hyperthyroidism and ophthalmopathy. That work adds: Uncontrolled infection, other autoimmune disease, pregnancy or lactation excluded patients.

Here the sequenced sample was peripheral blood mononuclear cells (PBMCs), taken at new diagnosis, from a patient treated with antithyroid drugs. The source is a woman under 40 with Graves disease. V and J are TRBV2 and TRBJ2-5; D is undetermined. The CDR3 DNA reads TGTGCCAGCAGTGAAGCGTTCGGGACCCAGTACTTC. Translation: CASSEAFGTQYF.